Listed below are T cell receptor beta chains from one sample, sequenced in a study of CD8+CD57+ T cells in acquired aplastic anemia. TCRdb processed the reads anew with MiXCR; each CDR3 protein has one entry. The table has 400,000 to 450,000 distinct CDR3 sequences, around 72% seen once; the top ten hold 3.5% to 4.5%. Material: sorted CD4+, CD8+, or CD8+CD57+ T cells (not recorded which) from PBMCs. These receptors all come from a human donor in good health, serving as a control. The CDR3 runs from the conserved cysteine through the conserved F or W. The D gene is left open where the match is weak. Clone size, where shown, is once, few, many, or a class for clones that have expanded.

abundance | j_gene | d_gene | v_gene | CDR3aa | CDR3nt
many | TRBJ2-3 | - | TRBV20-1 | CSASVGSSTDTQYF | TGCAGTGCTAGCGTAGGGTCTAGCACAGATACGCAGTATTTT
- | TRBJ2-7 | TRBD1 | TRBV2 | CASSRAGTGRSYEQYF | TGTGCCAGCAGTCGGGCCGGGACAGGACGCTCCTACGAGCAGTACTTC
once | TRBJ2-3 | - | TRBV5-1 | CASSSPGIRGDTQYF | TGTGCCAGCAGCTCACCCGGGATTCGAGGAGATACGCAGTATTTT
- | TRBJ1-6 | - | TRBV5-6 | CASSPGPTNSPLHF | TGTGCCAGCAGCCCTGGCCCGACCAATTCACCCCTCCACTTT
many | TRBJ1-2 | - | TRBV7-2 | CASSVGQNYGYTF | TGTGCCAGCAGCGTAGGACAGAACTATGGCTACACCTTC
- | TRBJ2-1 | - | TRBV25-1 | CASSESCSRAYLDKFF | TGTGCCAGCAGTGAATCGTGTTCACGGGCGTACCTGGACAAGTTCTTC
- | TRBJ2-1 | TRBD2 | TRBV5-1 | CASTTSGGAVFF | TGCGCCAGCACTACTAGCGGGGGGGCGGTTTTCTTC
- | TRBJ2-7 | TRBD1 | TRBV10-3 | CAISDGQGVHEHNF | TGTGCCATCAGCGACGGACAGGGGGTCCACGAGCACAACTTC
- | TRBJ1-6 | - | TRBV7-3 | CASSQRSDNSYEQF | TGTGCCAGCAGCCAAAGGAGTGATAACTCCTACGAGCAGTTT
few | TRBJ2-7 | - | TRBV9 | CASSARMGYEQYF | TGTGCCAGCAGCGCACGGATGGGCTACGAGCAGTACTTC
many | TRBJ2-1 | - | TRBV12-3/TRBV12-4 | CASTESTYNEQFF | TGTGCCAGCACGGAAAGTACCTACAATGAGCAGTTCTTC
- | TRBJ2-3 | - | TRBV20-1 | CSARGRDIEADTQYF | TGCAGTGCCAGGGGAAGGGACATTGAAGCAGATACGCAGTATTTT
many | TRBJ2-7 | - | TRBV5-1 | CASSPDGGLYEQYF | TGCGCCAGCAGCCCTGATGGGGGACTTTACGAGCAGTACTTC
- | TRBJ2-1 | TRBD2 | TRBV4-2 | CASSQLAGANYNEQFF | TGTGCCAGCAGCCAACTAGCGGGGGCAAATTATAATGAGCAGTTCTTC
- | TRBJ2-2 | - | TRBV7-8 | CASSVDQLGAGELFF | TGTGCCAGCAGCGTAGACCAGCTCGGCGCCGGGGAGCTGTTTTTT
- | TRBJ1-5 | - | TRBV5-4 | CASSLNRESNQPQHF | TGTGCCAGCAGCTTAAATAGGGAAAGCAATCAGCCCCAGCATTTT
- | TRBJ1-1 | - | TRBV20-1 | CSARQTVNTEAFF | TGCAGTGCTAGACAGACGGTGAACACTGAAGCTTTCTTT
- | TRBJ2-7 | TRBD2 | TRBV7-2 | CASSARGGLETEYYF | TGTGCCAGCAGCGCCCGGGGAGGGTTGGAGACCGAGTACTACTTC
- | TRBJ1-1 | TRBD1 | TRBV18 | CASSPGTGVTEALF | TGTGCCAGCTCACCCGGGACAGGGGTTACTGAAGCTCTCTTT
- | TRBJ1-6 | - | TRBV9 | CASSHGRGGRAEVHF | TGTGCCAGCAGCCACGGAAGGGGAGGGAGGGCTGAAGTCCACTTT
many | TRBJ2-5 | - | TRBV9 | CASSVTGQETQYF | TGTGCCAGCAGCGTAACAGGGCAAGAGACCCAGTACTTC
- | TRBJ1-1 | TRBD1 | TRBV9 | CASSSITRGTEAFF | TGTGCCAGCAGCTCCATAACCAGGGGGACTGAAGCTTTCTTT
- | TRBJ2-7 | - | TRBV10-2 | CASSCNADHYEQYF | TGTGCCAGCAGCTGCAACGCGGACCACTACGAGCAGTACTTC
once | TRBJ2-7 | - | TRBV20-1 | CSASRRGGFYEQYF | TGCAGTGCCTCACGACGAGGGGGGTTTTACGAGCAGTACTTC
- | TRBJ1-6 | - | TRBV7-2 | CASSSGMMNTEAFLHF | TGTGCCAGCAGCTCAGGGATGATGAACACTGAAGCTTTCCTCCACTTT
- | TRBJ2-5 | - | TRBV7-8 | CASSRNRRPCIEHQYF | TGTGCCAGCAGCCGAAATAGGCGTCCTTGCATCGAGCACCAGTACTTC
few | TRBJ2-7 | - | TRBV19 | CATSSNRESYEQYF | TGTGCCACCAGTAGTAACAGGGAATCCTACGAGCAGTACTTC
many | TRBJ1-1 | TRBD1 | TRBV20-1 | CSARELTGGRAEAFF | TGCAGTGCTAGAGAACTGACAGGGGGACGCGCTGAAGCTTTCTTT
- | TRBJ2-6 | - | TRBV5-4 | CASRERTAGANVLTF | TGTGCCAGCAGGGAGAGGACAGCTGGGGCCAACGTCCTGACTTTC
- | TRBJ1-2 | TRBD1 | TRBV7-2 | CASSRRGTGVRYVYGYTF | TGTGCCAGCAGCCGACGGGGGACAGGGGTGAGGTATGTCTATGGCTACACCTTC
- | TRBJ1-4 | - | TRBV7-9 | CASSLGRAGKARAGEKLFF | TGTGCCAGCAGCTTAGGCCGAGCGGGCAAGGCAAGGGCAGGGGAAAAACTGTTTTTT
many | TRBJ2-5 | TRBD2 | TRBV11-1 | CASSDGLADQETQYF | TGTGCCAGCAGCGATGGGCTAGCGGATCAAGAGACCCAGTACTTC
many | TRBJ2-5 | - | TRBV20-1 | CSASSEETQYF | TGCAGTGCGTCCTCCGAAGAGACCCAGTACTTC
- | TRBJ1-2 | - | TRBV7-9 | CASSRASRTNYGYTF | TGCGCCAGCAGCCGCGCAAGCAGAACTAACTATGGCTACACCTTC
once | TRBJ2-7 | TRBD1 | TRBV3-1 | CASSPGTGNEQYF | TGTGCCAGCAGCCCCGGGACAGGGAACGAGCAGTACTTC
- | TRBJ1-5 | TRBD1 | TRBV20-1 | CSARRAGQFNQPQHF | TGCAGTGCTAGGAGAGCGGGACAGTTCAATCAGCCCCAGCATTTT
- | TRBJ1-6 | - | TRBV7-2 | CASSLGLVAETQLHF | TGTGCCAGCAGCTTAGGTCTAGTGGCCGAGACCCAGCTCCACTTT
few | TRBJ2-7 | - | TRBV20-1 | CSAPADREPYEQYF | TGCAGTGCCCCGGCGGACAGAGAACCCTACGAGCAGTACTTC
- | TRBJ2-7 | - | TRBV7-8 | CATSLTGGVGYEKYF | TGTGCCACCAGCCTAACCGGCGGGGTAGGTTACGAAAAGTACTTC
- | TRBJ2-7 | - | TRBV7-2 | CASSLSRVSNTEAYF | TGTGCCAGCAGCTTAAGTAGGGTATCAAACACTGAAGCTTACTTC
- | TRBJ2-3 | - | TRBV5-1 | CASSLRPGTDTQYF | TGCGCCAGCAGCTTGCGTCCGGGCACAGATACGCAGTATTTT
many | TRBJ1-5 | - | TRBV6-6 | CASTQGQVNNQPQHF | TGTGCCAGCACCCAGGGGCAGGTAAACAATCAGCCCCAGCATTTT
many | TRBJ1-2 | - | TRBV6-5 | CASSYTRGEGLLIGYTF | TGTGCCAGCAGTTACACCCGGGGGGAGGGGCTGCTAATCGGCTACACCTTC
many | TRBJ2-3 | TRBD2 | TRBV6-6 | CASRGGGAGKDTQYF | TGTGCCAGCAGGGGCGGGGGGGCCGGAAAAGATACGCAGTATTTT
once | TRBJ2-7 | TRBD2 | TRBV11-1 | CASSRETVDRGGKQYF | TGTGCCAGCAGCCGTGAGACAGTAGACCGCGGGGGGAAGCAGTACTTC
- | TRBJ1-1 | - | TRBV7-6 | CASSPTAGGATEAFF | TGTGCCAGCAGCCCAACGGCGGGGGGCGCGACTGAAGCTTTCTTT
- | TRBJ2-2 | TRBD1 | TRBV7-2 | CASSNDRVFWRRHFF | TGTGCCAGCAGCAATGACAGGGTATTTTGGCGCAGGCACTTTTTT
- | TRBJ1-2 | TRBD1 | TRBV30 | CAWTWDRGSYGYTF | TGTGCCTGGACTTGGGACAGGGGCAGCTATGGCTACACCTTC
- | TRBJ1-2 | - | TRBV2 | CASSAIGYGYTF | TGTGCCAGCAGTGCGATAGGGTATGGCTACACCTTC
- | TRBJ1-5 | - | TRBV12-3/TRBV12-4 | CASTEGGEWQPQHF | TGTGCCAGCACGGAAGGAGGGGAATGGCAGCCCCAGCATTTT
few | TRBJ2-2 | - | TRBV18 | CASSPTGPDTGELFF | TGTGCCAGCTCACCAACGGGCCCTGACACCGGGGAGCTGTTTTTT
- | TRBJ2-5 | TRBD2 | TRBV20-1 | CSATGTSQETQYF | TGCAGTGCGACCGGGACTAGCCAAGAGACCCAGTACTTC